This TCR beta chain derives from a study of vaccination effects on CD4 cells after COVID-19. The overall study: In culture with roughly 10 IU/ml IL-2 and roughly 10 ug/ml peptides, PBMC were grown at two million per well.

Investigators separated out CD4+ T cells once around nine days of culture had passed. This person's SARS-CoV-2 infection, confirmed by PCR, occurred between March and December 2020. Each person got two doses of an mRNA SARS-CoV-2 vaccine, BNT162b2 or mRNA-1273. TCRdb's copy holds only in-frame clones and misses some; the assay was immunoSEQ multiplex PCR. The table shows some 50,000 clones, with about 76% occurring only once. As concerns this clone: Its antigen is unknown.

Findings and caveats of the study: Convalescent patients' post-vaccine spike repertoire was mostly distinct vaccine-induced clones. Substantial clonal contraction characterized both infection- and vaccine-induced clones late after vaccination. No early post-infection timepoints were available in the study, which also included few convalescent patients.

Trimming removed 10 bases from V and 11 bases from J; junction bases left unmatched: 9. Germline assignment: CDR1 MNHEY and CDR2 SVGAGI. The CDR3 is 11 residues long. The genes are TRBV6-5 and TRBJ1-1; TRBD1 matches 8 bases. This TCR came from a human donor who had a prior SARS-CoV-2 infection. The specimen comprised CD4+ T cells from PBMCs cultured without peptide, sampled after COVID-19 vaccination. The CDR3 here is CAIRVDRVAFF. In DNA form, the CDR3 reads TGTGCCATCAGAGTGGACAGGGTTGCTTTCTTT.